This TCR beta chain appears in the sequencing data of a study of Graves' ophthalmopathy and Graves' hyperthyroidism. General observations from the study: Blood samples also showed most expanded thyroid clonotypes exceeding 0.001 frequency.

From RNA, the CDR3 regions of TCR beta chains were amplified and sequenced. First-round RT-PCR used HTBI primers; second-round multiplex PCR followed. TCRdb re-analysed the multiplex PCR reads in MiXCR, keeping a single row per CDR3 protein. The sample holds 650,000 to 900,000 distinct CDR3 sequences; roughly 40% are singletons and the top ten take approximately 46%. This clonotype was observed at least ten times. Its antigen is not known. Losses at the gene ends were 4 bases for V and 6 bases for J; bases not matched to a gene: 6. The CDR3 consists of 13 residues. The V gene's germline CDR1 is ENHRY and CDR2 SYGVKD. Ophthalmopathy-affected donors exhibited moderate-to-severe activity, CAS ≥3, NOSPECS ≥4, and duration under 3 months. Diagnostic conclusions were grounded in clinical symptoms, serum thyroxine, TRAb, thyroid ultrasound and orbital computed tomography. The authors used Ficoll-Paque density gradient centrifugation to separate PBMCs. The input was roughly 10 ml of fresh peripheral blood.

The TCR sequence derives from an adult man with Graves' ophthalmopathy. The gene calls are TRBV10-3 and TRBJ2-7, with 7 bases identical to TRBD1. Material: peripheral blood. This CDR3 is CAISGQGVREQYF. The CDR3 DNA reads TGTGCCATCAGTGGACAGGGAGTTCGCGAGCAGTACTTC.